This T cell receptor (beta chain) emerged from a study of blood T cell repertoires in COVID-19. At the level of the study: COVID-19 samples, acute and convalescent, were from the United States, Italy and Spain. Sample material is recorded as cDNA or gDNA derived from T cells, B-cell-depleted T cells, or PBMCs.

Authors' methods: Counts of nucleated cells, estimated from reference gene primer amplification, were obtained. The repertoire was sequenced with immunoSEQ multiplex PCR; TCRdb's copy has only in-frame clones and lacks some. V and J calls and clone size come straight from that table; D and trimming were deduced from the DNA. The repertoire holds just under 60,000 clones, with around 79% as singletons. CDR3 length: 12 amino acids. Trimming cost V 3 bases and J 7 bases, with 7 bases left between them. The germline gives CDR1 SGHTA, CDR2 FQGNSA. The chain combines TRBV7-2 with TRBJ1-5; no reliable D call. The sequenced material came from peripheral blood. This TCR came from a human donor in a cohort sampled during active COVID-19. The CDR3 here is CASSFTNQPQHF. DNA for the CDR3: TGTGCCAGCAGCTTCACAAACCAGCCCCAGCATTTT. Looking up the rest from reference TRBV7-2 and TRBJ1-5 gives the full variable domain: GAGVSQSPSNKVTEKGKDVELRCDPISGHTALYWYRQSLGQGLEFLIYFQGNSAPDKSGLPSDRFSAERTGGSVSTLTIQRTQQEDSAVYLCASSFTNQPQHFGDGTRLSIL.